This T cell receptor beta chain originates from a study of T cells after yellow fever vaccination. Overall study: The SMART-Seq v4 Ultra Low Input method served to prepare the low-cell-number fractions.

Universal primer sites and UMIs were introduced during 5'RACE template-switching synthesis of TCR cDNA. TCRdb independently ran MiXCR on the 5' RACE reads; one entry per CDR3 protein. The table has about 260,000 distinct CDR3 sequences, approximately 5.2% seen once; the top ten hold more than 3%. Study-wide points: Post-booster samples contained most primary-vaccination clones (approximately 95% CD4, roughly 88% CD8). Abundant bulk-population clonotypes could contaminate the FACS-sorted repertoires.

This CDR3 is 15 amino acids long. Trimming removed 1 base at V and 2 bases at J, with 8 bases between. CDR1 MNHEY and CDR2 SVGEGT come from the germline V gene. This clonotype was counted many times. Its antigen is unknown. The V and J genes are TRBV6-2 or TRBV6-3 and TRBJ2-2, with D hard to call. The receptor comes from a young man who received the YFV17D yellow fever vaccine. The source material was CD4+ T cells sorted from PBMCs, sampled on the day of the yellow fever booster vaccination. The CDR3 reads CASSYLPRNTGELFF. In nucleotides, the CDR3 is TGTGCCAGCAGTTACTTACCACGAAACACCGGGGAGCTGTTTTTT.